This T cell receptor (beta chain) was sequenced in a study of control samples from healthy donors and cancer patients. CDR3 length equals 15 residues. The germline V gene encodes CDR1 KGHDR and CDR2 SFDVKD. Trimming cost V 0 bases and J 0 bases, with 6 bases left between them. Sequencing used immunoSEQ multiplex PCR; TCRdb keeps in-frame clones, though not all of them. The table records about 120,000 clones, just over 90% of them present only once. This sequence joins TRBV24-1 and TRBJ2-3; the D is unclear. The source is a woman between 18 and 29 years old in good health. The sequenced sample was blood. For the CDR3, the DNA is TGTGCCACCAGTGATTTGAGTCCGAGCACAGATACGCAGTATTTT. Translated, it gives CATSDLSPSTDTQYF.